The 13 T cell receptor beta chains below all came from one sample that was sequenced in a study of CD8 T cells in ankylosing spondylitis. In TCRdb, the 5' RACE reads were re-called with MiXCR into one record per CDR3 protein. The sample contains about 92,000 distinct CDR3 sequences, approximately 9% of which appear only once. The sample taken for sequencing was blood, either unsorted or a sorted T cell fraction (not recorded which). The receptors were sampled from a male donor with ankylosing spondylitis or in good health (not recorded which).

The CDR3 protein is CASSSRTGIGEQYF. CDR3 sequence (DNA): TGTGCCAGCAGCTCCCGGACAGGGATAGGCGAGCAGTACTTC. This chain connects TRBV11-3 to TRBJ2-7, with 8 bases matching TRBD1. This CDR3 has 14 amino acids. Germline CDR1 reads SGHNT; CDR2 reads YENEEA. J lost 6 bases, V lost 4 bases, and 8 bases had no gene match.

This clonotype was observed at least ten times. The CDR3 protein is CASSGGSTYEQYF. The CDR3 DNA is TGCGCCAGCAGCGGCGGCAGCACCTACGAGCAGTACTTC. This chain joins TRBV5-1 and TRBJ2-7; D gene unclear. The V gene's germline CDR1 is SGHRS and CDR2 YFSETQ. The CDR3 covers 13 residues. V lost 4 bases to trimming and J lost 2 bases, with 10 bases between them. The variable domain in full, with the rest retrieved from reference TRBV5-1 and TRBJ2-7, is KAGVTQTPRYLIKTRGQQVTLSCSPISGHRSVSWYQQTPGQGLQFLFEYFSETQRNKGNFPGRFSGRQFSNSRSEMNVSTLELGDSALYLCASSGGSTYEQYFGPGTRLTVT.

This clonotype has a count of ten or more. This chain connects TRBV12-5 to TRBJ2-5, with D uncertain. The germline V and J ends were trimmed by 3 bases and 3 bases, with 11 bases remaining between them. The CDR3 has 14 amino acids. Germline-derived CDR1 and CDR2 are LGHNT and FRNRAP. In DNA form, the CDR3 reads TGTGCTAGTGGTTTAGAGGAAGCAAAAGAGACCCAGTACTTC. It encodes CASGLEEAKETQYF. The full variable domain, in which reference TRBV12-5 and TRBJ2-5 provide the parts outside the CDR3, is DARVTQTPRHKVTEMGQEVTMRCQPILGHNTVFWYRQTMMQGLELLAYFRNRAPLDDSGMPKDRFSAEMPDATLATLKIQPSEPRDSAVYFCASGLEEAKETQYFGPGTRLLVL.

The CDR3 region is CASSLQAGANVLTF. The CDR3 DNA is TGCGCCAGCAGCCTCCAGGCTGGGGCCAACGTCCTGACTTTC. The chain employs TRBV5-1 and TRBJ2-6, with D hard to call. Germline loops: CDR1 SGHRS, CDR2 YFSETQ. V was clipped by 4 bases and J by 2 bases, with 7 bases between them. This CDR3 has 14 amino acids.

In this sample, this clonotype turned up many times. This rearrangement joins TRBV29-1 to TRBJ2-2; D unclear. The CDR3 covers 14 residues. V lost 4 bases and J 0 bases, leaving 9 bases between the germline ends. In germline, CDR1 is SQVTM, CDR2 ANQGSEA. The CDR3 DNA follows: TGCAGCGTTGGTGTTTGGTCGAACACCGGGGAGCTGTTTTTT. Protein: CSVGVWSNTGELFF.

At least ten counts were recorded for this clonotype. The gene calls are TRBV20-1 and TRBJ2-3; 12 positions agree with TRBD2. V shed 3 bases, J shed 5 bases, and the junction held 6 bases outside the gene matches. CDR1 DFQATT and CDR2 SNEGSKA come from the germline V gene (reference sequence). There are 15 residues in the CDR3. This chain's CDR3 is CSASGLAGGIDTQYF. For the CDR3, the DNA is TGCAGTGCTAGCGGTCTAGCGGGGGGGATAGATACGCAGTATTTT.

This clonotype was recorded at least ten times. The J gene is TRBJ2-7, the V gene TRBV20-1; D is uncertain. Germline V lookup: CDR1 DFQATT, CDR2 SNEGSKA (reference sequence). The CDR3 extends over 11 amino acids. The CDR3 protein is CSSPGSYEQYF. The CDR3 DNA follows: TGCAGCTCGCCGGGCTCCTACGAGCAGTACTTC.

This clonotype qualifies as medium-sized. The chain uses TRBV20-1 and TRBJ2-1; 8 bases match TRBD1. In germline, CDR1 is DFQATT, CDR2 SNEGSKA (reference sequence). The CDR3 sequence is 13 residues long. Trimming cost V 4 bases and J 7 bases; bases outside gene matches: 6. The CDR3 loop is CSATGGAGNEQFF. In DNA, the CDR3 is TGCAGTGCTACAGGGGGCGCGGGGAATGAGCAGTTCTTC.

This clonotype was detected ten times or more. The chain is built from TRBV24-1 and TRBJ2-5, with 9 nucleotides matching TRBD1. The length of the CDR3 is 15 residues. The ends lost 4 bases at V and 4 bases at J; junction bases unmatched: 6. Germline V gene lookup returns CDR1 KGHDR and CDR2 SFDVKD. The DNA of the CDR3 is TGTGCCACCAGTGACGCCCGACAGGGGGGAGAGACCCAGTACTTC. The encoded protein is CATSDARQGGETQYF.

This clonotype has a count of ten or more. J is TRBJ1-4 and V is TRBV28; a weak D match, TRBD1 (6 bases). Trimming took off 6 bases at V and 4 bases at J, with 12 bases between the two ends. The CDR3 loop spans 14 amino acids. CDR1 is MDHEN, CDR2 SYDVKM, per germline. The CDR3 loop is CASRDRFYNEKLFF. CDR3 bases: TGTGCCAGCAGGGACAGATTTTATAATGAAAAACTGTTTTTT.

On this clonotype: A read error may explain this, as a much larger clone is one base away. Here the CDR3 reads CSVEGLTVRETQYF. DNA of the CDR3: TGCAGCGTTGAAGGGTTGACAGTTAGGGAGACCCAGTACTTC. V gene TRBV29-1 combines with J gene TRBJ2-5; maybe TRBD1 (5 bases). The CDR3 loop spans 14 amino acids. The V end lost 1 base, the J end lost 5 bases, and 14 bases lay between the germline ends. Germline assignment: CDR1 SQVTM and CDR2 ANQGSEA. Drawing the rest from reference TRBV29-1 and TRBJ2-5, the complete variable domain is SAVISQKPSRDICQRGTSLTIQCQVDSQVTMMFWYRQQPGQSLTLIATANQGSEATYESGFVIDKFPISRPNLTFSTLTVSNMSPEDSSIYLCSVEGLTVRETQYFGPGTRLLVL.

V gene TRBV6-5 combines with J gene TRBJ2-2; D is possibly TRBD1 or TRBD2 (5 bases each). The CDR3 extends over 14 amino acids. The V gene's germline CDR1 is MNHEY and CDR2 SVGAGI. Trimming shortened V by 6 bases and J by 6 bases, and 14 bases separated the two germline ends. In DNA, the CDR3 is TGTGCCAGCAGCCTGGGGCAGGAGGCCGGGGAGCTGTTTTTT. It is translated as CASSLGQEAGELFF.

The chain combines TRBV7-9 with TRBJ1-1; no firm D call. Per the germline V gene, CDR1 is SEHNR and CDR2 is FQNEAQ (reference sequence). Between the trimmed V and J ends, which lost 2 bases and 5 bases, there was a span of 15 bases. The CDR3 contains 15 residues. The CDR3: CASSLSERRWTEAFF. CDR3 DNA sequence: TGTGCCAGCAGCTTATCGGAGAGGAGATGGACTGAAGCTTTCTTT.